The clone carrying this T cell receptor (beta chain) was detected only a few times. Germline loops: CDR1 SEHNR, CDR2 FQNEAQ (reference sequence). With 5 bases removed from V and 4 bases from J, the gap between germline ends came to 18 bases. The CDR3 has 16 amino acids. Sequenced by immunoSEQ multiplex PCR; TCRdb stores in-frame clones only, minus some. The profile shows approximately 360,000 clones, around 92% of them singletons. The data belong to a study of blood T cell repertoires in COVID-19. Across the whole study: The origin of the acute and convalescent COVID-19 samples was the United States, Italy and Spain. PBMCs, B-cell-depleted T cells, or T cells were the source of the cDNA or gDNA that made up the material.

The chain links TRBV7-9 to TRBJ2-1; tentative D call: TRBD2 (7 bases). The receptor's source is a man in his forties or fifties with acute or convalescent COVID-19. The specimen sequenced was peripheral blood. The CDR3 spells CASSLIRGARYNEQFF. The CDR3, as DNA: TGTGCCAGCAGCCTAATTCGGGGGGCTAGATACAATGAGCAGTTCTTC.